This entry concerns a single T cell receptor (beta chain). Only in-frame clones appear in the TCRdb table, and some are missing; sequencing was by immunoSEQ multiplex PCR. This sample carries 10,000 to 15,000 clones, roughly 73% of them seen once, and the ten largest clones take roughly 19%. The source of the sample is a study of T cells after somatic rescue of genetic block. The CDR3 is made up of 14 amino acids. V gave up 2 bases and J gave up 0 bases, with 5 bases separating them. The V gene's germline CDR1 is SGHRS and CDR2 YFSETQ. This sequence joins TRBV5-1 and TRBJ2-2, with D unresolved. This clonotype originated in a boy aged 5 to 17. Source material: peripheral blood mononuclear cells (PBMCs). CDR3 protein: CASSLGANTGELFF. CDR3 in DNA: TGCGCCAGCAGCTTAGGCGCGAACACCGGGGAGCTGTTTTTT.